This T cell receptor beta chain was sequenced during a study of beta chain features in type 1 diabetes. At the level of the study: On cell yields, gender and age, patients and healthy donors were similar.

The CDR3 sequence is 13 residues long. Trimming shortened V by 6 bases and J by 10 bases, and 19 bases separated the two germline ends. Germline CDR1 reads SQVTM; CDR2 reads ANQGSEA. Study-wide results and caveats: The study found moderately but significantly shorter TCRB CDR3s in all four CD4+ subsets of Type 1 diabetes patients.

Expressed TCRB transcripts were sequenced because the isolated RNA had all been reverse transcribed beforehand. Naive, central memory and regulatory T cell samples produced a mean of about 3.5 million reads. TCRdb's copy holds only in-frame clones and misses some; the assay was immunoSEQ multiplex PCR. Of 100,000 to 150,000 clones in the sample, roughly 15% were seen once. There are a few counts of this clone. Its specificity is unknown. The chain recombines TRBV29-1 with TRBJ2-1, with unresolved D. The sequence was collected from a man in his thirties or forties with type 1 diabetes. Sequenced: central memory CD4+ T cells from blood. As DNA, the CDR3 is TGCAGCGTCCTACCTGCGTCCAAGGTCGAGCAGTTCTTC. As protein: CSVLPASKVEQFF.